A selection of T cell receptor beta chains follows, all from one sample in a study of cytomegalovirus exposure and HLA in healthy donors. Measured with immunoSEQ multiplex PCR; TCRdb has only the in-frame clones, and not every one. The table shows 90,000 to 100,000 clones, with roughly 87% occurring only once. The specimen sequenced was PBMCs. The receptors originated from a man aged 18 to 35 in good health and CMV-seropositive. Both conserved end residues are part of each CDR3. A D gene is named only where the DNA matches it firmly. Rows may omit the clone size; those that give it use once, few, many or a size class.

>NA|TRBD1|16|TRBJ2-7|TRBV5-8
TGTGCCAGCAGCTTGGGGGACGGGACAGCAGCCTACGAGCAGTACTTC
CASSLGDGTAAYEQYF
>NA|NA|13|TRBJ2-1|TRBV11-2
TGTGCCAGCAGCTGGGGCAGTGAAGATGAGCAGTTCTTC
CASSWGSEDEQFF
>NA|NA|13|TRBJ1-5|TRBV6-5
TGTGCCAGCAGCAGAACCGGAGGTCAGCCCCAGCATTTT
CASSRTGGQPQHF
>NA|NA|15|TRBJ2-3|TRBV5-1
TGCGCCAGCAGCTTGGGGGCGGACTCAACAGATACGCAGTATTTT
CASSLGADSTDTQYF
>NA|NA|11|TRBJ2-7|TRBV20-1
TGCAGTGCTAGCTCGTCCCACGAGCAGTACTTC
CSASSSHEQYF
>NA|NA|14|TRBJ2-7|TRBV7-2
TGTGCCAGCAGCTTAGATGCAGGGACCTACGAGCAGTACTTC
CASSLDAGTYEQYF
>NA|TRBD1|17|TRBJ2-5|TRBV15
TGTGCCACCAGCAGAGATGGGGCCCAGGGGGTGGGGGAGACCCAGTACTTC
CATSRDGAQGVGETQYF
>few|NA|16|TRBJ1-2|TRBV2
TGTGCCAGCAGTGAAGGTGCGGGGTTGGCTAACTATGGCTACACCTTC
CASSEGAGLANYGYTF
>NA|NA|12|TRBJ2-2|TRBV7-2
TGTGCCAGCAGACGGGACACCGGGGAGCTGTTTTTT
CASRRDTGELFF
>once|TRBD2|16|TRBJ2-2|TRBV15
TGTGCCACCAGCAGGAACCAGCGGGGGGGCATCGGGGAGCTGTTTTTT
CATSRNQRGGIGELFF
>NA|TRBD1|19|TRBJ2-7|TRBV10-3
TGTGCCACTTATAACGGACAGGGGGCTAGCGGCAATAACTCCTACGAGCAGTACTTC
CATYNGQGASGNNSYEQYF
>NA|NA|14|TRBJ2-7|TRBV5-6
TGTGCCAGCAGTTTTGGGGGGGGCAGCCACGAGCAGTACTTC
CASSFGGGSHEQYF
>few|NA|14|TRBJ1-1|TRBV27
TGTGCCAGCAGTTTATATGGTGACAGTCCTGAAGCTTTCTTT
CASSLYGDSPEAFF
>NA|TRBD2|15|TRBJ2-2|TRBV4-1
TGCGCCAGCAGATCCGGGACTAGCGGGTCCGGGGAGCTGTTTTTT
CASRSGTSGSGELFF
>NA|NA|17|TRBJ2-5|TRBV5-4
TGTGCCAGCAGCTTGGATCAGCGACGTACCATCTCAGAGACCCAGTACTTC
CASSLDQRRTISETQYF
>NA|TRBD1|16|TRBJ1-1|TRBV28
TGTGCCAGCAGTTTATCTGCCGGGACAGCGAACACTGAAGCTTTCTTT
CASSLSAGTANTEAFF
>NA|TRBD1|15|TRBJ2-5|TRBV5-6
TGTGCCAGCAGCTTATACAGGGGCTTGAGAGAGACCCAGTACTTC
CASSLYRGLRETQYF
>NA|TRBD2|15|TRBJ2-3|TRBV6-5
TGTGCCAGCAGCAGACTAGCGAGTTCCACAGATACGCAGTATTTT
CASSRLASSTDTQYF
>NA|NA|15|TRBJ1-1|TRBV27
TGTGCCAGCAGTTCGACAGGAGACCTCCACGCTGAAGCTTTCTTT
CASSSTGDLHAEAFF
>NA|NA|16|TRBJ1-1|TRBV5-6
TGTGCCAGCAGCTTGGATTATTTGGGGGGGTACACTGAAGCTTTCTTT
CASSLDYLGGYTEAFF
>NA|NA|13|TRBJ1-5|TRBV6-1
TGTGCCAGCAGTGAACGACAGGCTCAGCCCCAGCATTTT
CASSERQAQPQHF
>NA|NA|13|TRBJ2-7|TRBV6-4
TGTGCCAGAAGCAGACTAGGTCGCTACGAGCAGTACTTC
CARSRLGRYEQYF
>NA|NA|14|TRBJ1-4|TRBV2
TGTGCCAGCAGTGCGGGAACAACTAATGAAAAACTGTTTTTT
CASSAGTTNEKLFF
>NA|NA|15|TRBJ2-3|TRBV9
TGTGCCAGCAGCGTAGCTCACAGAGTCACAGATACGCAGTATTTT
CASSVAHRVTDTQYF
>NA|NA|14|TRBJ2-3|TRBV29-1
TGCAGCGTTGTTGGGGGGATCGGGTGGGATACGCAGTATTTT
CSVVGGIGWDTQYF
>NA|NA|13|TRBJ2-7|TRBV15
TGTGCCACCAGCACAGGGGATGATTACGAGCAGTACTTC
CATSTGDDYEQYF
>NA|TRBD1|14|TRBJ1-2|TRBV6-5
TGTGCCAGCAGCCGGGACAGACAAAACTATGGCTACACCTTC
CASSRDRQNYGYTF
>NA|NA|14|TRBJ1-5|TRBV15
TGTGCCACCAGCAGAGACAGTTCCAATCAGCCCCAGCATTTT
CATSRDSSNQPQHF
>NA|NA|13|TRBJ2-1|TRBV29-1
TGCAGCGTTGTGTCCAGGGAGGAGAATGAGCAGTTCTTC
CSVVSREENEQFF
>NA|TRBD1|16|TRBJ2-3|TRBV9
TGTGCCAGCAGCGTTACCGACAGGGTAATGGCAGATACGCAGTATTTT
CASSVTDRVMADTQYF
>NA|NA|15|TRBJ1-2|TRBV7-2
TGTGCCAGCAGCTTAGAGGGACAAATTAACTATGGCTACACCTTC
CASSLEGQINYGYTF
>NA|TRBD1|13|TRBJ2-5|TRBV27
TGTGCCAGCAGTTACAGGGGCAAAGAGACCCAGTACTTC
CASSYRGKETQYF
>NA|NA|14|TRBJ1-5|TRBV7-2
TGTGCCAGCAGCTTCACGGGTAGCAATCAGCCCCAGCATTTT
CASSFTGSNQPQHF
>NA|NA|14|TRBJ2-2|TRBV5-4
TGTGCCAGCAGCGAGGGACAGAACACCGGGGAGCTGTTTTTT
CASSEGQNTGELFF
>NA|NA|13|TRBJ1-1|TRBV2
TGTGCCAGCAGCGAAAACCAGGACAGTGAAGCTTTCTTT
CASSENQDSEAFF
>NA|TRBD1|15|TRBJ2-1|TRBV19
TGTGCCAGTAGTTGGGGACAGGGGGCCTACAATGAGCAGTTCTTC
CASSWGQGAYNEQFF
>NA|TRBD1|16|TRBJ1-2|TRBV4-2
TGTGCCAGCAGCCAAGAACCCGAGGGGGCAGTTGTGAGCTACACCTTC
CASSQEPEGAVVSYTF
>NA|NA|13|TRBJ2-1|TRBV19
TGTGCCAGTAGTATACTAGCGAACAATGAGCAGTTCTTC
CASSILANNEQFF
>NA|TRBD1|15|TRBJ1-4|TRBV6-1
TGTGCCAGCAGTCCCGGACAGGGGGCAGCTGAAAAACTGTTTTTT
CASSPGQGAAEKLFF
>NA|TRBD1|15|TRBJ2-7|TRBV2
TGTGCCAGCAGTCAGCGAGAGGGACAGGTCTACGAGCAGTACTTC
CASSQREGQVYEQYF
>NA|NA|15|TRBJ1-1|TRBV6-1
TGTGCCATCCAAGAACTCGGGGCGGGGGTGTCTGAAGCTTTCTTT
CAIQELGAGVSEAFF